What follows are 22 T cell receptor beta chains derived from one specimen sequenced in a study of shared clonotypes between healthy human individuals. Data came from immunoSEQ multiplex PCR; TCRdb stores just in-frame clones and leaves some out. Among approximately 980,000 clones, about three quarters were seen once, and the ten largest hold nearly 1.5%. Sequenced material: memory CD4+ T cells sorted from blood. The subset was: CD45RA-negative fraction. Receptors originate from a man between 18 and 35 years old in good health.

This clone was counted only a few times. The chain employs TRBV5-1 and TRBJ1-2; a weak D match, TRBD1 (5 bases). This CDR3 comprises 13 residues. V was pared by 5 bases and J by 4 bases, with 12 bases between. Germline V gene lookup returns CDR1 SGHRS and CDR2 YFSETQ. Here the CDR3 reads CASSQTVGYGYTF. CDR3 coding DNA: TGCGCCAGCAGTCAGACAGTTGGCTATGGCTACACCTTC.

The rearrangement links TRBV10-2 to TRBJ2-7; 12 positions agree with TRBD2. Germline CDR1 is WSHSY and CDR2 is SAAADI. V shed 5 bases and J 6 bases; nucleotides not matched to a gene: 5. The CDR3 contains 14 residues. CDR3 bases: TGCGCCAGCAGTCGACTAGCGGGGGTCTCCGAGCAGTACTTC. Its translation: CASSRLAGVSEQYF.

This clone was counted a single time. The chain has TRBV14 and TRBJ2-3; D remains ambiguous. The germline V and J ends were trimmed by 6 bases and 8 bases, with 9 bases remaining between them. This CDR3 region has 11 residues. Germline-derived CDR1 and CDR2 are SGHDN and FVKESK. This CDR3 reads CASRGGATQYF. DNA of the CDR3: TGTGCCAGCAGAGGCGGAGCTACGCAGTATTTT.

J is TRBJ2-3 and V is TRBV4-1; TRBD1 might be the D (6 bases). Germline CDR1 reads MGHRA; CDR2 reads YSYEKL. V was cut by 4 bases and J by 0 bases, with 14 bases left in between. This CDR3 is 16 amino acids long. As DNA, the CDR3 is TGCGCCAGCAGCCCGGCCGGGACAACTAGCACAGATACGCAGTATTTT. As protein: CASSPAGTTSTDTQYF.

Concerning this clone: The same CDR3 also results from other DNA sequences found in this sample. The chain employs TRBV4-3 and TRBJ2-6, with D uncertain. V shed 2 bases and J shed 1 base, with 3 bases lying between them. This CDR3 region has 14 residues. The germline gives CDR1 LGHNA, CDR2 YSLEER. CDR3: CASSQSSGANVLTF. CDR3 nucleotide sequence: TGCGCCAGCAGCCAAAGTTCTGGGGCCAACGTCCTGACTTTC.

The chain links TRBV5-8 to TRBJ1-4; 7 bases are a match to TRBD1. Germline assignment: CDR1 SGHTS and CDR2 YDEGEE. V shed 4 bases and J 6 bases; nucleotides not matched to a gene: 9. The CDR3 runs to 15 residues. The CDR3 bases are TGTGCCAGCAGCCTGGGACAGCCCAAGGATGAAAAACTGTTTTTT. Translation gives CASSLGQPKDEKLFF.

This chain's CDR3 is CASSLDPSGSNEQFF. The CDR3 bases are TGTGCCAGCAGCTTAGATCCTAGCGGAAGCAATGAGCAGTTCTTC. The V gene is TRBV11-2, the J gene TRBJ2-1; 7 bases are shared with TRBD2. Trimming cost V 0 bases and J 6 bases; bases outside gene matches: 5. CDR1 SGHAT and CDR2 FQNNGV come from the germline V gene. The CDR3 runs to 15 residues.

In the case of this clone: The DNA is left out, because the CDR3 cannot be placed on it with certainty; the CDR3 is given as TCRdb lists it. The J gene is TRBJ2-3, the V gene TRBV7-9; the table's D call, TRBD2, was not checked against the DNA. Both ends counted, the CDR3 spans 13 residues. The germline V gene has CDR1 SEHNR and CDR2 FQNEAQ (reference sequence). The chain's CDR3 is CASSFGTGTSWYF.

The chain joins TRBV18 to TRBJ2-7; unclear D gene. The CDR3 extends over 14 amino acids. The ends were cut back, 2 bases at V and 2 bases at J, with 10 bases in the middle. Germline V lookup: CDR1 KGHSH, CDR2 LQKENI. The CDR3 DNA reads as TGTGCCAGCTCACCAGTACAGACTGCCTACGAGCAGTACTTC. Translation gives CASSPVQTAYEQYF.

The V gene is TRBV18, the J gene TRBJ1-6; D call uncertain. This CDR3 has 18 residues. The V gene lost 8 bases and the J gene lost 5 bases, with 25 bases spanning the gap. Germline V gene sequence: CDR1 KGHSH, CDR2 LQKENI. The DNA of the CDR3 is TGTGCCAGCCAAAACACACGGGCGGTGGGTTTAAATAATTCACCCCTCCACTTT. This sequence encodes CASQNTRAVGLNNSPLHF.

The chain combines TRBV6-5 with TRBJ2-7; 9 bases map to TRBD1. The length of the CDR3 is 15 residues. Trimming at V came to 1 base and at J to 0 bases, leaving 1 base not matched to a gene. Germline V CDR1 and CDR2: MNHEY, SVGAGI. Here the CDR3 reads CASSYLDRGSYEQYF. For the CDR3, the DNA is TGTGCCAGCAGTTACTTGGACAGGGGCTCCTACGAGCAGTACTTC.

The J gene is TRBJ1-2, the V gene TRBV29-1; 8 bases fit TRBD1. The CDR3 spans 16 residues. The germline V gene encodes CDR1 SQVTM and CDR2 ANQGSEA. The V and J ends lost 0 bases and 2 bases, in that order; junction bases with no gene match: 8. The DNA of the CDR3 is TGCAGCGTTGAAGAACTGGACAGGGTCAAGAACTATGGCTACACCTTC. Amino acid sequence: CSVEELDRVKNYGYTF.

V and J are TRBV29-1 and TRBJ1-5, with D possibly matching TRBD1 (6 bases). The CDR3 contains 14 residues. Germline CDR1 and CDR2: SQVTM and ANQGSEA. V lost 7 bases and J 0 bases, leaving 13 bases between the germline ends. The CDR3 coding sequence is TGCAGCGGACGGACAGCTCATAGCAATCAGCCCCAGCATTTT. Its protein is CSGRTAHSNQPQHF.

V is TRBV7-8 and J is TRBJ2-7, with TRBD2 matching 7 bases. The CDR3 is 16 amino acids. Germline assignment: CDR1 SGHVS and CDR2 FQNEAQ. J was trimmed by 3 bases and V by 5 bases; bases with no gene match: 13. The DNA for the CDR3 is TGTGCCAGCAGCACCCCTCGGGGGGACTCTCACTACGAGCAGTACTTC. Amino acids: CASSTPRGDSHYEQYF.

This clone was seen a single time. This same CDR3 is encoded by further DNA sequences in the sample. The chain links TRBV6-5 to TRBJ2-6; a weak D match, TRBD1 (5 bases). The CDR3 spans 14 residues. V dropped 8 bases and J dropped 4 bases, with 12 bases sitting between them. CDR1 is MNHEY, CDR2 SVGAGI, per germline. CDR3 sequence: CASQQGSGANVLTF. The CDR3 DNA is TGTGCCAGCCAGCAGGGATCCGGGGCCAACGTCCTGACTTTC.

V and J are TRBV30 and TRBJ2-7; 8 bases fit TRBD1. The germline V gene encodes CDR1 GTSNPN and CDR2 SVGIG (reference sequence). The CDR3 runs to 13 residues. The trim removed 5 bases at V and 3 bases at J, leaving 6 bases unmatched. This chain's CDR3 is CAWADRVIYEQYF. CDR3 sequence (DNA): TGTGCCTGGGCGGACAGGGTAATCTACGAGCAGTACTTC.

This clone showed up just once. The CDR3 nucleotides read TGTGCCACCAGCAGAGATCGGACAATCAATGAGCAGTTCTTC. Its translation is CATSRDRTINEQFF. This rearrangement joins TRBV15 to TRBJ2-1, with D maybe TRBD1 (5 bases). The CDR3 extends over 14 amino acids. V was trimmed by 0 bases and J by 6 bases, leaving 9 bases between them. Germline V gene sequence: CDR1 LNHNV, CDR2 YYDKDF (reference sequence).

This clone has a handful of counts. The gene calls are TRBV30 and TRBJ1-1; tentatively, D is TRBD1 (6 bases). The CDR3 has 18 amino acids. Germline loops: CDR1 GTSNPN, CDR2 SVGIG (reference sequence). Trimming left V 0 bases short and J 4 bases short, with 24 bases between. CDR3 bases: TGTGCCTGGAGTGTTTTTGGAGTCACGGGGGCGAGGATCACTGAAGCTTTCTTT. As protein: CAWSVFGVTGARITEAFF. The variable domain in full, completed from reference TRBV30 and TRBJ1-1, reads SQTIHQWPATLVQPVGSPLSLECTVEGTSNPNLYWYRQAAGRGLQLLFYSVGIGQISSEVPQNLSASRPQDRQFILSSKKLLLSDSGFYLCAWSVFGVTGARITEAFFGQGTRLTVV.

V usage is TRBV28 and J usage is TRBJ1-1; D is ambiguous. The germline V and J ends were trimmed by 3 bases and 3 bases, with 8 bases remaining between them. This CDR3 contains 13 residues. Germline values: CDR1 MDHEN, CDR2 SYDVKM. CDR3 sequence: CASSFRRDTEAFF. The CDR3 nucleotides read TGTGCCAGCAGTTTTCGGAGAGACACTGAAGCTTTCTTT.

This chain connects TRBV4-3 to TRBJ2-2, with D unclear. The germline gives CDR1 LGHNA, CDR2 YSLEER. Trimming stripped 0 bases from V and 6 bases from J, with 8 bases between. The CDR3 is 14 residues long. The CDR3 nucleotides read TGCGCCAGCAGCCAAGAAGGACCAGCCGGGGAGCTGTTTTTT. Amino acids: CASSQEGPAGELFF.

This CDR3 reads CASSATGGDTQYF. CDR3 DNA: TGTGCCAGCTCCGCGACGGGGGGAGATACGCAGTATTTT. This chain joins TRBV6-4 and TRBJ2-3; the match to TRBD2 covers 7 bases. Per the germline V gene, CDR1 is MRHNA and CDR2 is SNTAGT. This CDR3 contains 13 residues. Germline trimming cut 8 bases from V and 5 bases from J; bases unmatched to any gene: 7.

The chain carries TRBV5-6 and TRBJ2-2; weak D call: TRBD2 (6 bases). Trimming removed 3 bases at V and 7 bases at J, with 25 bases between. The CDR3 spans 18 residues. Germline lookup yields CDR1 SGHDT and CDR2 YYEEEE. The CDR3 here is CASSWAVRRATRNGELFF. CDR3 coding DNA: TGTGCCAGCAGCTGGGCGGTTCGGAGGGCCACCCGTAACGGGGAGCTGTTTTTT.